This T cell receptor (beta chain) originates from a study of cytomegalovirus exposure and HLA in healthy donors. Trimming cost V 1 base and J 7 bases, with 18 bases left between them. CDR1 is ENHRY and CDR2 is SYGVKD in the germline V gene. This CDR3 is 16 amino acids long. Findings of the study overall: Later analysis showed most CMV-associated TCR beta chains appearing HLA-restricted. More clonal expansion characterized HLA-associated TCR beta chains than equally common others in a later analysis.

Points on this clone: No antigen is known for it.

PCR involved 60 Vbeta and 13 Jbeta primers. The assay was immunoSEQ multiplex PCR, and TCRdb's table has in-frame clones only and misses some. The sample has 110,000 or so clones, about four fifths seen once. The sequenced sample was PBMCs. This sequence was found in a woman aged 35 to 49 in good health and CMV-seronegative. V is TRBV10-3 and J is TRBJ2-3; the D gene is possibly TRBD2 (5 bases). Written as DNA, the CDR3 is TGTGCCATCAGTGAGTTTGAGGGAGCCGGATTCTATACGCAGTATTTT. Its translation is CAISEFEGAGFYTQYF.